The clone carrying this T cell receptor beta chain came up a few times. From RNA transcripts, TCR beta CDR3 regions were amplified. With the HTBI primer set, the TCR CDR3 went through a first round of RT-PCR. TCRdb reprocessed the multiplex PCR reads via MiXCR and lists one record per CDR3 protein. Among some 500,000 distinct CDR3 sequences listed, around a quarter were seen once. This specimen comes from a study of T cells in Graves' hyperthyroidism and ophthalmopathy. The CDR3 runs 13 residues. V lost 4 bases and J lost 3, with 13 bases in between. Germline CDR1 reads GTSNPN; CDR2 reads SVGIG (reference sequence).

This rearrangement joins TRBV30 to TRBJ2-7; D might be TRBD1 (5 bases). The TCR sequence derives from a woman in her thirties with Graves' ophthalmopathy. Material: blood. CDR3 nucleotide sequence: TGTGCCTGGAAGGTTAAGGGGATCTACGAGCAGTACTTC. Protein: CAWKVKGIYEQYF. The variable domain in full, with the rest retrieved from reference TRBV30 and TRBJ2-7, is SQTIHQWPATLVQPVGSPLSLECTVEGTSNPNLYWYRQAAGRGLQLLFYSVGIGQISSEVPQNLSASRPQDRQFILSSKKLLLSDSGFYLCAWKVKGIYEQYFGPGTRLTVT.